The clone carrying this T cell receptor beta chain was found once. The data stem from a study of shared clonotypes between healthy human individuals. This CDR3 comprises 15 residues. Trimming at V came to 7 bases and at J to 7 bases, leaving 11 bases not matched to a gene. Per the germline V gene, CDR1 is MNHEY and CDR2 is SMNVEV (reference sequence). TCRdb's copy holds only in-frame clones and misses some; the assay was immunoSEQ multiplex PCR. The data show around 1,900,000 clones, with 90% to 95% seen just once and more than 1.5% held by the top ten. Only CD45RO-negative cells positively selected for CCR7 counted as naive CD8 cells, so terminally differentiated effector memory CD45RA+ cells were excluded.

This TCR was sampled from a man younger than 35 in good health. Some clones in this sample may be carry-over from other donors' samples. This chain connects TRBV27 to TRBJ1-4; 8 bases map to TRBD1. The material sequenced was naive CD8+ T cells from PBMCs. This chain's CDR3 is CASTPDPTGGEKLFF. The CDR3 region has the DNA TGTGCCAGCACCCCGGACCCTACAGGGGGTGAAAAACTGTTTTTT.